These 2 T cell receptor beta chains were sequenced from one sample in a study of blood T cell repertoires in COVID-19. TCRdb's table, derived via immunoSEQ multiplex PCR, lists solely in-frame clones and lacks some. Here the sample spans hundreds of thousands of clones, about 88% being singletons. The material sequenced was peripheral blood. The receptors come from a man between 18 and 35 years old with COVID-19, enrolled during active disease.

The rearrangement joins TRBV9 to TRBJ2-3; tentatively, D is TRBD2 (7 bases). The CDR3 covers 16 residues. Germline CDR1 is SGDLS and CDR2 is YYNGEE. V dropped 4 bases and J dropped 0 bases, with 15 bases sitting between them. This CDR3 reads CASSPWGGGSTDTQYF. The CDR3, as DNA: TGTGCCAGCAGCCCCTGGGGGGGCGGGAGCACAGATACGCAGTATTTT.

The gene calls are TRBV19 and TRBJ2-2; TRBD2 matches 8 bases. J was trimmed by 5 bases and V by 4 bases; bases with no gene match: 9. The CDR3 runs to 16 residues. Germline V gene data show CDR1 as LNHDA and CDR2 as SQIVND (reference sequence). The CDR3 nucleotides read TGTGCCAGTAGTACAACCGGGACTAGTGGAACCGGGGAGCTGTTTTTT. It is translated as CASSTTGTSGTGELFF.